The 25 T cell receptor beta chains in this list originate from one sample, sequenced in a study of T cells in Graves' hyperthyroidism and ophthalmopathy. There were TCR beta CDR3 regions amplified from RNA transcripts. Primed by the HTBI set, a first-round RT-PCR was run on the TCR CDR3. TCRdb processed the multiplex PCR reads anew with MiXCR; each CDR3 protein has one entry. The sample gives a few hundred thousand distinct CDR3 sequences, around an eighth of which show up once; around 21% is in the top ten. Sequencing used blood. The receptors come from a man aged 30 to 45 with Graves' hyperthyroidism that later progressed to Graves' ophthalmopathy.

This clonotype has just a few counts. This sequence joins TRBV2 and TRBJ2-3; D is unresolved. The germline CDR1 and CDR2 sequences are SNHLY and FYNNEI. CDR3 length: 12 amino acids. Trimming pared 2 bases from V and 5 bases from J, leaving 5 bases between. The CDR3 region is CASSELEDTQYF. In DNA form, the CDR3 reads TGTGCCAGCAGTGAATTGGAAGATACGCAGTATTTT.

This chain connects TRBV5-1 to TRBJ2-7; D may be TRBD1 (5 bases). Trimming removed 0 bases at V and 6 bases at J, with 7 bases between. The CDR3 spans 12 residues. Germline V lookup: CDR1 SGHRS, CDR2 YFSETQ. The CDR3 loop reads CASSLGGCEQYF. The CDR3 DNA sequence: TGCGCCAGCAGCTTGGGGGGCTGCGAGCAGTACTTC.

This clonotype showed up many times. V and J are TRBV12-3 or TRBV12-4 and TRBJ1-1; 8 bases are a match to TRBD1. This CDR3 contains 14 residues. J lost 10 bases, V lost 2 bases, and 9 bases had no gene match. CDR3 in amino acids: CASSLPDRADGAFF. The CDR3 bases are TGTGCCAGCAGTTTACCGGACAGGGCCGACGGAGCTTTCTTT.

This clonotype was counted a few times. The CDR3 sequence is CASSVPLAGGQETQYF. In nucleotides, the CDR3 is TGTGCCAGCAGCGTACCCCTAGCGGGGGGGCAAGAGACCCAGTACTTC. This rearrangement joins TRBV9 to TRBJ2-5; TRBD2 matches at 12 bases. Germline V lookup: CDR1 SGDLS, CDR2 YYNGEE. The CDR3 is made up of 16 amino acids. With V trimmed by 1 base and J by 2 bases, 3 bases remained unmatched.

The chain has TRBV6-5 and TRBJ2-7; 8 positions agree with TRBD1. With V trimmed by 2 bases and J by 2 bases, 8 bases remained unmatched. The CDR3 spans 16 residues. Germline V gene data show CDR1 as MNHEY and CDR2 as SVGAGI. In DNA, the CDR3 is TGTGCCAGCAGTTACGCAGGCGGGACAGGAGCCTACGAGCAGTACTTC. Translated: CASSYAGGTGAYEQYF.

The chain uses TRBV3-1 and TRBJ1-6; maybe TRBD1 (5 bases). The CDR3 consists of 13 residues. The germline V gene encodes CDR1 LGHDT and CDR2 YNNKEL (reference sequence). Trimming stripped 11 bases from V and 6 bases from J, with 14 bases between. CDR3 amino acids: CAAREQGNSPLHF. The CDR3 region has the DNA TGTGCCGCCCGCGAGCAGGGTAATTCACCCCTCCACTTT.

This clonotype was seen at least ten times. CDR3 sequence (DNA): TGTGCCTGGAGTGCCGGGGCTAGCTCCTACAATGAGCAGTTCTTC. It specifies CAWSAGASSYNEQFF. This rearrangement joins TRBV30 to TRBJ2-1; D tentatively fits TRBD1 or TRBD2 (5 bases each). Germline V CDR1 and CDR2: GTSNPN, SVGIG (reference sequence). The V end lost 1 base, the J end lost 0 bases, and 10 bases lay between the germline ends. The CDR3 loop spans 15 amino acids.

This clonotype showed up many times. V gene TRBV6-1 combines with J gene TRBJ2-7, with 7 nucleotides matching TRBD1. Germline CDR1 is MNHNS and CDR2 is SASEGT. Losses at the gene ends were 7 bases for V and 0 bases for J; bases not matched to a gene: 9. The CDR3 spans 15 residues. CDR3 residues: CASTELDRASYEQYF. CDR3 DNA: TGTGCCAGCACGGAGCTCGACAGGGCCTCCTACGAGCAGTACTTC.

This clonotype was observed at least ten times. The chain has TRBV6-1 and TRBJ2-5, with TRBD1 matching 10 bases. There are 16 residues in the CDR3. V was clipped by 5 bases and J by 5 bases; unmatched bases: 11. Germline CDR1 is MNHNS and CDR2 is SASEGT. The CDR3 DNA follows: TGTGCCAGCAGTTCCTCCGGGACAGGGGTGTACGAGACCCAGTACTTC. Protein: CASSSSGTGVYETQYF.

This clonotype was seen a handful of times. The chain couples TRBV6-1 to TRBJ1-5; TRBD1 aligns across 10 bases. Germline V CDR1 and CDR2: MNHNS, SASEGT. The CDR3 spans 17 residues. Unmatched junction bases numbered 8, after V lost 4 bases and J lost 2 bases. The CDR3: CASSGDRGLRGNQPQHF. CDR3 DNA sequence: TGTGCCAGCAGTGGTGACAGGGGGCTGAGAGGCAATCAGCCCCAGCATTTT.

The chain combines TRBV12-3 or TRBV12-4 with TRBJ1-4; D is ambiguous. V lost 8 bases and J lost 8, with 18 bases in between. The length of the CDR3 is 14 residues. The CDR3 DNA is TGTGCCAGCTCATTAGGTGGGCAGTTAGAAAAACTGTTTTTT. This codes for CASSLGGQLEKLFF.

This clonotype was detected many times. The chain combines TRBV2 with TRBJ2-7; 12 nucleotides align to TRBD1. The germline gives CDR1 SNHLY, CDR2 FYNNEI. The CDR3 sequence is 13 residues long. V was pared by 10 bases and J by 4 bases, with 5 bases of the junction left unmatched. The CDR3 DNA reads TGTGCCATCACGGGACAGGGGGCTTACGAGCAGTACTTC. Translating it yields CAITGQGAYEQYF.

This clonotype appeared a few times. A read error is possible here, since a much larger clone lies one base away. Since the CDR3 does not end with the conserved phenylalanine or tryptophan, this likely comes from a read error. The chain joins TRBV7-2 to TRBJ1-2, with 7 bases matching TRBD1. In germline, CDR1 is SGHTA, CDR2 FQGNSA. The ends lost 0 bases at V and 0 bases at J; junction bases unmatched: 7. This CDR3 comprises 17 residues. The CDR3 loop reads CASSLATGTGTNYGYTL. CDR3 DNA sequence: TGTGCCAGCAGCTTAGCGACAGGGACCGGTACTAACTATGGCTACACCCTC.

A few counts support this clonotype. V gene TRBV12-3 or TRBV12-4 combines with J gene TRBJ1-5; D is possibly TRBD1 (5 bases). The V and J ends lost 3 bases and 9 bases respectively, with 12 bases between them. This CDR3 comprises 13 residues. CDR3 in DNA: TGTGCCAGCAGTTTGCAGGGCAACACGCCCCAGCATTTT. This codes for CASSLQGNTPQHF.

The sample holds many counts of this clonotype. The rearrangement uses TRBV7-9 and TRBJ1-6; D gene unclear. CDR1 is SEHNR, CDR2 FQNEAQ, per germline (reference sequence). The CDR3 spans 14 residues. Trimming pared 3 bases from V and 7 bases from J, leaving 10 bases between. The CDR3, as DNA: TGTGCCAGCAGCTTGGGCCGGCGGAATTCACCCCTCCACTTT. Translation gives CASSLGRRNSPLHF.

This clonotype was observed at least ten times. The chain carries TRBV28 and TRBJ2-2; 8 bases are a match to TRBD1. The CDR3 loop spans 15 amino acids. V lost 7 bases to trimming and J lost 4 bases; unmatched junction nucleotides: 8. Germline CDR1 MDHEN, CDR2 SYDVKM. DNA for the CDR3: TGTGCCAGCACGCGCGGACAGGGTCTCACCGGGGAGCTGTTTTTT. It codes for CASTRGQGLTGELFF.

This clonotype was seen a handful of times. The chain combines TRBV20-1 with TRBJ2-3; D is ambiguous. The CDR3 covers 14 residues. The germline V gene has CDR1 DFQATT and CDR2 SNEGSKA (reference sequence). Trimming left V 4 bases short and J 0 bases short, with 11 bases between. The CDR3 sequence: CSATKRLSTDTQYF. CDR3 DNA sequence: TGCAGTGCTACCAAGCGACTGAGCACAGATACGCAGTATTTT.

The chain recombines TRBV19 with TRBJ1-5, with 7 bases matching TRBD1. CDR3 length: 15 amino acids. J gave up 6 bases and V 4 bases, and 9 bases lay outside the gene matches. Per the germline V gene, CDR1 is LNHDA and CDR2 is SQIVND (reference sequence). Here the CDR3 DNA reads TGTGCCAGTAGTACAAGGACAGGAGGGGGTCAGCCCCAGCATTTT. Encoded protein: CASSTRTGGGQPQHF.

The chain carries TRBV6-1 and TRBJ2-7; D might be TRBD1 (6 bases). CDR3 size: 14 residues. V dropped 6 bases and J dropped 2 bases, with 14 bases sitting between them. The germline gives CDR1 MNHNS, CDR2 SASEGT. CDR3 nucleotides: TGTGCCAGCAGCCCTTTAGGACAGACCTACGAGCAGTACTTC. Its protein product is CASSPLGQTYEQYF.

This clonotype was observed at least ten times. This chain uses TRBV20-1 with TRBJ1-3, with TRBD1 as a possible D gene (6 bases). Germline values: CDR1 DFQATT, CDR2 SNEGSKA (reference sequence). CDR3 length: 13 amino acids. The V and J ends lost 6 bases and 0 bases respectively, with 9 bases between them. CDR3 DNA: TGCAGTGCAACAGGGTACTCTGGAAACACCATATATTTT. This sequence encodes CSATGYSGNTIYF.

The chain carries TRBV20-1 and TRBJ2-7, with TRBD2 matching over 13 bases. The CDR3 consists of 14 residues. Germline-derived CDR1 and CDR2 are DFQATT and SNEGSKA (reference sequence). After removal of 6 bases from V and 0 bases from J, the junction contained 2 bases not matched to a gene. The CDR3 region has the DNA TGCAGTGCGACTAGCGGGGGGAGCTCCTACGAGCAGTACTTC. Protein product: CSATSGGSSYEQYF.

The V gene is TRBV5-1, the J gene TRBJ1-3; a possible D gene is TRBD1 (5 bases). The CDR3 spans 15 residues. V gave up 4 bases and J gave up 3 bases, with 14 bases separating them. CDR1 SGHRS and CDR2 YFSETQ come from the germline V gene. The CDR3 DNA follows: TGCGCCAGCAGCCCCCTCGGGGGAGGTGGAAACACCATATATTTT. The encoded protein is CASSPLGGGGNTIYF.

This clonotype has a count of ten or more. The V gene is TRBV11-1, the J gene TRBJ2-3; D gene uncertain. This CDR3 has 16 amino acids. In germline, CDR1 is SGHAT, CDR2 FQDESV (reference sequence). The V and J ends lost 6 bases and 1 base respectively, with 17 bases between them. In DNA form, the CDR3 reads TGTGCCAGCAGTTCCCAGGCCCGGACGGGCACAGATACGCAGTATTTT. The encoded protein is CASSSQARTGTDTQYF.

This chain connects TRBV29-1 to TRBJ2-7; tentatively, D is TRBD2 (5 bases). The ends were cut back, 7 bases at V and 2 bases at J, with 15 bases in the middle. The CDR3 spans 13 residues. The germline CDR1 and CDR2 sequences are SQVTM and ANQGSEA. The CDR3 loop reads CSAVRGGAYEQYF. CDR3 in DNA: TGCAGCGCGGTACGGGGTGGTGCCTACGAGCAGTACTTC.

This clonotype showed up many times. This chain joins TRBV6-1 and TRBJ2-2, with 7 bases fitting TRBD1. The CDR3 consists of 14 residues. Losses at the gene ends were 9 bases for V and 1 base for J; bases not matched to a gene: 5. The germline V gene encodes CDR1 MNHNS and CDR2 SASEGT. The CDR3, as DNA: TGTGCCAGTTTGAGGACAGGGAACACCGGGGAGCTGTTTTTT. Encoded protein: CASLRTGNTGELFF.